This TCR beta chain was sequenced for a study of CD8+CD57+ T cells in acquired aplastic anemia. As for the study in general: Quantities of DNA derived from sorted CD4+ and CD8+ cells averaged approximately 3 ug. Points from the study as a whole: The number of CD8+ CDR3 sequences shared by patients and controls was fewer than 35.

In regard to this clonotype: Its cognate antigen is unknown.

The template used for profiling TCR beta VDJ and CDR3 was genomic DNA. TCRdb re-called the reads with MiXCR, one entry per CDR3 protein. The repertoire has hundreds of thousands of distinct CDR3 sequences, approximately 50% of them found once; the top ten carry over 7.5%. All patients picked for sequencing had shown, by flow cytometry, an expansion of CD8+CD57+ cells. The cohort consisted entirely of patients having severe acquired aplastic anemia. Prior therapy had not been administered to any patient at the time of blood sampling. Input material: sorted CD4+, CD8+, or CD8+CD57+ T cells (not recorded which) from PBMCs. The sequence came from a human donor with aplastic anemia.

The CDR3 protein is CASTDEGAATEAFF. DNA of the CDR3: TGTGCCAGCACTGACGAGGGGGCGGCCACTGAAGCTTTCTTT. The chain combines TRBV6-1 with TRBJ1-1; 7 bases line up with TRBD1. This CDR3 spans 14 amino acids. V trimming: 7 bases; J trimming: 4 bases; junction bases outside the gene matches: 9. CDR1 MNHNS and CDR2 SASEGT come from the germline V gene.